This is a list of T cell receptor beta chains from one sample in a study of STAT3 mutations in large granular lymphocyte leukemia. Clones were sequenced by immunoSEQ multiplex PCR, and TCRdb holds only the in-frame ones, with some missing. The sample includes around 7,800 clones, 91% of them seen just once. Sequencing was performed on peripheral blood mononuclear cells. Receptors originate from a man aged 45 to 65 with T-cell large granular lymphocyte leukemia. Some clones in this sample may be carry-over from other donors' samples. CDR3s include the opening cysteine and the closing phenylalanine or tryptophan. The D gene is left open where the match is weak. Only part of the rows carry a size: once, few, many, or a class if the clone is expanded.

clone_size cdr3_length j_call d_call v_call cdr3_nt cdr3_aa
NA 15 TRBJ2-5 TRBD2 TRBV7-3 TGTGCCAGCAGCTTAGGAGGACTAGCCCAAGAGACCCAGTACTTC CASSLGGLAQETQYF
NA 15 TRBJ1-4 NA TRBV4-1 TGCGCCAGCAGCCAAGACGGCAGGGGCGATGAAAAACTGTTTTTT CASSQDGRGDEKLFF
NA 13 TRBJ2-7 TRBD1 TRBV5-6 TGTGCCAGCAGCCGCGGGACAGGCTACGAGCAGTACTTC CASSRGTGYEQYF
once 17 TRBJ1-3 TRBD1 TRBV4-3 TGCGCCAGCAGCCAAGGCTTACCGGGACAGACTGGAAACACCATATATTTT CASSQGLPGQTGNTIYF
once 15 TRBJ2-3 NA TRBV25-1 TGTGCCAGCACCGACCGTAATCCTTCTGCAGATACGCAGTATTTT CASTDRNPSADTQYF
NA 14 TRBJ1-4 NA TRBV27 TGTGCCAGCAGTCTGACCCTGCGACGGGAAAAACTGTTTTTT CASSLTLRREKLFF
NA 14 TRBJ2-1 NA TRBV7-2 TGTGCCAGCAACCCGGGGCTGGGGGGCAATGAGCAGTTCTTC CASNPGLGGNEQFF
NA 16 TRBJ2-1 NA TRBV5-6 TGTGCCAGCAGCCCCTTAGGGGGGAGTCTCTACAATGAGCAGTTCTTC CASSPLGGSLYNEQFF
NA 15 TRBJ2-2 TRBD2 TRBV18 TGTGCCAGCTCACCACTTAGCGGGACCACCGGGGAGCTGTTTTTT CASSPLSGTTGELFF
NA 14 TRBJ2-2 NA TRBV27 TGTGCCAGGCAGACCCCTCGAACCACCGGGGAGCTGTTTTTT CARQTPRTTGELFF